This is a list of T cell receptor beta chains from one sample in a study of CD8 T cells in Susac syndrome. Via MiXCR, TCRdb re-called the immunoSEQ multiplex PCR reads, giving one row per CDR3 protein. This sample has under 250,000 distinct CDR3 sequences, with roughly 93% found just once. Input material: CD4+ T cells from PBMCs. The receptor source for this set is a human donor with Susac syndrome. The CDR3 runs from the conserved cysteine through the conserved F or W. Fields, in order: D gene, clone size, CDR3 length, V gene, J gene, CDR3 DNA, CDR3 protein. D genes are given only for firm matches. Size is omitted from some rows. Given values are once, few, many or a class for expanded clones.

d_gene: TRBD2; abundance: -; len: 16; v_gene: TRBV19; j_gene: TRBJ2-1; CDR3nt: TGTGCCAGTAGTATACCTAGCGGGGGACCCTACAATGAGCAGTTCTTC; CDR3aa: CASSIPSGGPYNEQFF
d_gene: -; abundance: once; len: 16; v_gene: TRBV5-1; j_gene: TRBJ1-3; CDR3nt: TGCGCCAGCAGCTTGGACGTGGGGAACTCTGGAAACACCATATATTTT; CDR3aa: CASSLDVGNSGNTIYF
d_gene: -; abundance: -; len: 13; v_gene: TRBV29-1; j_gene: TRBJ1-6; CDR3nt: TGCAGCGGAAGGGGCGGAGAACGGTCACCCCTCCACTTT; CDR3aa: CSGRGGERSPLHF
d_gene: -; abundance: -; len: 14; v_gene: TRBV29-1; j_gene: TRBJ2-2; CDR3nt: TGCAGCGTTGAGAAGTCAGGGTTCGCCGGGGAGCTGTTTTTT; CDR3aa: CSVEKSGFAGELFF
d_gene: -; abundance: -; len: 13; v_gene: TRBV7-8; j_gene: TRBJ1-1; CDR3nt: TGTGCCAGCAGGCCCGACGTTGTCACTGAAGCTTTCTTT; CDR3aa: CASRPDVVTEAFF
d_gene: -; abundance: once; len: 16; v_gene: TRBV15; j_gene: TRBJ1-5; CDR3nt: TGTGCCACCAGCCCAGATGTCGGTTTTTACAATCAGCCCCAGCATTTT; CDR3aa: CATSPDVGFYNQPQHF
d_gene: -; abundance: -; len: 13; v_gene: TRBV18; j_gene: TRBJ1-3; CDR3nt: TGTGCCAGCTCACCGACAGCTGGAAACACCATATATTTT; CDR3aa: CASSPTAGNTIYF
d_gene: -; abundance: -; len: 14; v_gene: TRBV24-1; j_gene: TRBJ1-2; CDR3nt: TGTGCCACCAGTGATTTAAGGACAGACTATGGCTACACCTTC; CDR3aa: CATSDLRTDYGYTF
d_gene: TRBD1; abundance: -; len: 13; v_gene: TRBV20-1; j_gene: TRBJ1-1; CDR3nt: TGCAGTGCCACGGGACAGGGAGACACTGAAGCTTTCTTT; CDR3aa: CSATGQGDTEAFF
d_gene: TRBD1; abundance: -; len: 14; v_gene: TRBV27; j_gene: TRBJ1-3; CDR3nt: TGTGCCAGCAGTTTGACAGGGCTAGGAAACACCATATATTTT; CDR3aa: CASSLTGLGNTIYF
d_gene: TRBD2; abundance: -; len: 15; v_gene: TRBV19; j_gene: TRBJ2-2; CDR3nt: TGTGCCAGTAGTAGGCTAGCGGCCAACACCGGGGAGCTGTTTTTT; CDR3aa: CASSRLAANTGELFF
d_gene: TRBD2; abundance: -; len: 14; v_gene: TRBV28; j_gene: TRBJ2-3; CDR3nt: TGTGCCACCAGACTAGCGGGGGATCCAGATACGCAGTATTTT; CDR3aa: CATRLAGDPDTQYF
d_gene: TRBD1; abundance: -; len: 16; v_gene: TRBV7-2; j_gene: TRBJ2-3; CDR3nt: TGTGCCAGCAGCTCCAGGACAGGGGGAGGTATAGATACGCAGTATTTT; CDR3aa: CASSSRTGGGIDTQYF
d_gene: TRBD1; abundance: -; len: 14; v_gene: TRBV20-1; j_gene: TRBJ1-4; CDR3nt: TGCAGTGCTGCAGACAGGGGAACTAATGAAAAACTGTTTTTT; CDR3aa: CSAADRGTNEKLFF
d_gene: TRBD1; abundance: few; len: 15; v_gene: TRBV9; j_gene: TRBJ2-7; CDR3nt: TGTGCCAGCAGCCCCCGTGACAGGGGGGGGTACGAGCAGTACTTC; CDR3aa: CASSPRDRGGYEQYF
d_gene: -; abundance: -; len: 14; v_gene: TRBV15; j_gene: TRBJ2-5; CDR3nt: TGTGCCACCAGCAGAGATCGGGGCACAGAGACCCAGTACTTC; CDR3aa: CATSRDRGTETQYF
d_gene: -; abundance: -; len: 12; v_gene: TRBV7-9; j_gene: TRBJ2-5; CDR3nt: TGTGCCAGCAGCTTAGGGACGGAGACCCAGTACTTC; CDR3aa: CASSLGTETQYF
d_gene: -; abundance: -; len: 15; v_gene: TRBV12-3/TRBV12-4; j_gene: TRBJ2-1; CDR3nt: TGTGCCAGCAGTCAACAGATTCCCTCCTACAATGAGCAGTTCTTC; CDR3aa: CASSQQIPSYNEQFF
d_gene: -; abundance: -; len: 15; v_gene: TRBV5-6; j_gene: TRBJ1-4; CDR3nt: TGTGCCAGCAGCCCGAATTGGGGGCGGGGTGAAAAACTGTTTTTT; CDR3aa: CASSPNWGRGEKLFF
d_gene: TRBD1; abundance: -; len: 15; v_gene: TRBV9; j_gene: TRBJ2-1; CDR3nt: TGTGCCAGCAGCGTAGGTCAGGGGGCGGGTAATGAGCAGTTCTTC; CDR3aa: CASSVGQGAGNEQFF
d_gene: -; abundance: -; len: 13; v_gene: TRBV12-3/TRBV12-4; j_gene: TRBJ2-7; CDR3nt: TGTGCCAGCAGTTCCCGTTCCTCCTACGAGCAGTACTTC; CDR3aa: CASSSRSSYEQYF
d_gene: -; abundance: -; len: 15; v_gene: TRBV7-9; j_gene: TRBJ1-4; CDR3nt: TGTGCCAGCAGCTTACTCGATGGGGCAGACGAAAAACTGTTTTTT; CDR3aa: CASSLLDGADEKLFF
d_gene: -; abundance: -; len: 15; v_gene: TRBV6-2/TRBV6-3; j_gene: TRBJ2-7; CDR3nt: TGTGCCAGCAGCCGACCGCGGCTGAGCTCCTACGAGCAGTACTTC; CDR3aa: CASSRPRLSSYEQYF
d_gene: TRBD2; abundance: -; len: 16; v_gene: TRBV10-3; j_gene: TRBJ2-7; CDR3nt: TGTGCCATCAGTACCCTCCGGGGGGGATCCTCTGGCGAGCAGTACTTC; CDR3aa: CAISTLRGGSSGEQYF
d_gene: -; abundance: -; len: 15; v_gene: TRBV3-1; j_gene: TRBJ2-7; CDR3nt: TGTGCCAGCACCTCAATGGGGGGCGGTTCCTACGAGCAGTACTTC; CDR3aa: CASTSMGGGSYEQYF
d_gene: TRBD1; abundance: -; len: 15; v_gene: TRBV7-9; j_gene: TRBJ1-6; CDR3nt: TGTGCCAGCAGCCTCCGGGACAGGGCTAATTCACCCCTCCACTTT; CDR3aa: CASSLRDRANSPLHF
d_gene: TRBD1; abundance: -; len: 13; v_gene: TRBV20-1; j_gene: TRBJ1-6; CDR3nt: TGCAGTGCTCGACAGGGGGCTAATTCACCCCTCCACTTT; CDR3aa: CSARQGANSPLHF
d_gene: TRBD2; abundance: -; len: 15; v_gene: TRBV20-1; j_gene: TRBJ2-5; CDR3nt: TGCAGTGCTAGAGATCGGACTAGCGGGCAAGAGACCCAGTACTTC; CDR3aa: CSARDRTSGQETQYF
d_gene: -; abundance: -; len: 14; v_gene: TRBV2; j_gene: TRBJ2-2; CDR3nt: TGTGCCAGCAGTGATAAGGTTAACACCGGGGAGCTGTTTTTT; CDR3aa: CASSDKVNTGELFF
d_gene: -; abundance: -; len: 13; v_gene: TRBV30; j_gene: TRBJ2-7; CDR3nt: TGTGCCTGGAGTGTTTGGGGGGACGGGGAGCAGTACTTC; CDR3aa: CAWSVWGDGEQYF
d_gene: -; abundance: once; len: 14; v_gene: TRBV18; j_gene: TRBJ1-1; CDR3nt: TGTGCCAGCTCACCGGCTAAGGGGGGCACTGAAGCTTTCTTT; CDR3aa: CASSPAKGGTEAFF
d_gene: TRBD2; abundance: -; len: 15; v_gene: TRBV6-2/TRBV6-3; j_gene: TRBJ2-5; CDR3nt: TGTGCCAGCAAGAATAGCGGGGGGGCCACGGAGACCCAGTACTTC; CDR3aa: CASKNSGGATETQYF
d_gene: -; abundance: -; len: 14; v_gene: TRBV12-3/TRBV12-4; j_gene: TRBJ2-3; CDR3nt: TGTGCCAGCAGTGCGCGGTTTCCCCCAGATACGCAGTATTTT; CDR3aa: CASSARFPPDTQYF
d_gene: -; abundance: once; len: 12; v_gene: TRBV5-1; j_gene: TRBJ2-7; CDR3nt: TGCGCCAGCATAAACCTGGCGGGCGAGCAGTACTTC; CDR3aa: CASINLAGEQYF
d_gene: -; abundance: -; len: 14; v_gene: TRBV6-5; j_gene: TRBJ2-5; CDR3nt: TGTGCCAGCAGTTCCGTTGGGATCCAAGAGACCCAGTACTTC; CDR3aa: CASSSVGIQETQYF
d_gene: -; abundance: -; len: 14; v_gene: TRBV5-6; j_gene: TRBJ1-6; CDR3nt: TGTGCCAGCAGCTTCCAAGGGGCCCGATCGGCCCTCCACTTT; CDR3aa: CASSFQGARSALHF
d_gene: -; abundance: -; len: 13; v_gene: TRBV30; j_gene: TRBJ1-6; CDR3nt: TGTGCCTGGAGTGAACAGGACAATTCACCCCTCCACTTT; CDR3aa: CAWSEQDNSPLHF
d_gene: TRBD1; abundance: -; len: 13; v_gene: TRBV29-1; j_gene: TRBJ1-5; CDR3nt: TGCAGCGTTCGACAGGGGACTGATCAGCCCCAGCATTTT; CDR3aa: CSVRQGTDQPQHF
d_gene: TRBD1; abundance: -; len: 15; v_gene: TRBV28; j_gene: TRBJ1-2; CDR3nt: TGTGCCAGCAGTTTATGGACAGGGGGCGTGAGTGGCTACACCTTC; CDR3aa: CASSLWTGGVSGYTF
d_gene: -; abundance: -; len: 14; v_gene: TRBV3-1; j_gene: TRBJ1-2; CDR3nt: TGTGCCAGCAGCCAACCCGGTCGGGGCCATGGCTACACCTTC; CDR3aa: CASSQPGRGHGYTF
d_gene: -; abundance: -; len: 16; v_gene: TRBV4-2; j_gene: TRBJ1-3; CDR3nt: TGTGCCAGCAGCCAAGATCACGGGGTCCCAGGAAACACCATATATTTT; CDR3aa: CASSQDHGVPGNTIYF
d_gene: -; abundance: -; len: 13; v_gene: TRBV20-1; j_gene: TRBJ2-7; CDR3nt: TGCAGTGGTCGGGGGACAGTTTCCTACGAGCAGTACTTC; CDR3aa: CSGRGTVSYEQYF
d_gene: TRBD2; abundance: -; len: 16; v_gene: TRBV7-2; j_gene: TRBJ2-1; CDR3nt: TGTGCCAGCAGGCGAACTGGCAGCGGGGGGTACAATGAGCAGTTCTTC; CDR3aa: CASRRTGSGGYNEQFF
d_gene: -; abundance: -; len: 14; v_gene: TRBV18; j_gene: TRBJ2-7; CDR3nt: TGTGCCAGCTCATCTCCAGTGAAAGCCTACGAGCAGTACTTC; CDR3aa: CASSSPVKAYEQYF
d_gene: -; abundance: -; len: 13; v_gene: TRBV30; j_gene: TRBJ1-1; CDR3nt: TGTGCCTGGAGTGTAATGGCGAAGGGAGAAGCTTTCTTT; CDR3aa: CAWSVMAKGEAFF
d_gene: -; abundance: -; len: 12; v_gene: TRBV25-1; j_gene: TRBJ1-3; CDR3nt: TGTGCCAGCAGCCCACAGGGAAACACCATATATTTT; CDR3aa: CASSPQGNTIYF
d_gene: -; abundance: -; len: 12; v_gene: TRBV9; j_gene: TRBJ2-7; CDR3nt: TGTGCCAGCAGCGGCCCCTTCTACGAGCAGTACTTC; CDR3aa: CASSGPFYEQYF
d_gene: -; abundance: -; len: 15; v_gene: TRBV7-2; j_gene: TRBJ2-7; CDR3nt: TGTGCCAGCAGCTTAGCGGGGGGCCCCATCTACGAGCAGTACTTC; CDR3aa: CASSLAGGPIYEQYF
d_gene: -; abundance: -; len: 14; v_gene: TRBV6-5; j_gene: TRBJ1-2; CDR3nt: TGTGCCAGCAGTTTGACGACAGGCACCTATGGCTACACCTTC; CDR3aa: CASSLTTGTYGYTF
d_gene: -; abundance: once; len: 15; v_gene: TRBV5-1; j_gene: TRBJ1-1; CDR3nt: TGCGCCAGCAGCTTGGCAGGGTCCATGAACACTGAAGCTTTCTTT; CDR3aa: CASSLAGSMNTEAFF
d_gene: -; abundance: -; len: 14; v_gene: TRBV4-3; j_gene: TRBJ2-5; CDR3nt: TGCGCCAGCAGCCAAGTGCGGGGGCGAGAGACCCAGTACTTC; CDR3aa: CASSQVRGRETQYF
d_gene: TRBD1; abundance: -; len: 15; v_gene: TRBV6-5; j_gene: TRBJ1-1; CDR3nt: TGTGCCAGCAGTTTGGTAACCGGGACAGGGGATGAAGCTTTCTTT; CDR3aa: CASSLVTGTGDEAFF
d_gene: -; abundance: -; len: 16; v_gene: TRBV29-1; j_gene: TRBJ2-3; CDR3nt: TGCAGCGTTGAAGGGGGCGAGGTCGGCAGCACAGATACGCAGTATTTT; CDR3aa: CSVEGGEVGSTDTQYF
d_gene: -; abundance: -; len: 14; v_gene: TRBV6-5; j_gene: TRBJ1-1; CDR3nt: TGTGCCAGCAGTTCCTGGGGGGGCCGGACTGAAGCTTTCTTT; CDR3aa: CASSSWGGRTEAFF
d_gene: -; abundance: few; len: 13; v_gene: TRBV12-3/TRBV12-4; j_gene: TRBJ2-5; CDR3nt: TGTGCCAGCAGTTTAAACACCCAAGAGACCCAGTACTTC; CDR3aa: CASSLNTQETQYF